Each of the 9 T cell receptor beta chains below was sequenced from the same sample in a study of cytomegalovirus exposure and HLA in healthy donors. Primers for the PCR totalled 60 Vbeta and 13 Jbeta. The repertoire was sequenced with immunoSEQ multiplex PCR; TCRdb's copy has only in-frame clones and lacks some. The sample holds some 200,000 clones, about 80% seen once. Sequenced input: PBMCs. These receptor sequences come from a woman aged 30 to 39 in good health and CMV-seropositive.

The rearrangement uses TRBV30 and TRBJ2-1; TRBD2 aligns across 11 bases. After removal of 1 base from V and 7 bases from J, the junction contained 12 bases not matched to a gene. The CDR3 spans 17 residues. Germline CDR1 GTSNPN, CDR2 SVGIG (reference sequence). The CDR3 here is CAWSARGGVAGGNEQFF. As DNA, the CDR3 is TGTGCCTGGAGTGCAAGGGGTGGGGTAGCGGGGGGGAATGAGCAGTTCTTC.

V gene TRBV4-3 combines with J gene TRBJ2-2, with TRBD1 matching 10 bases. Germline loops: CDR1 LGHNA, CDR2 YSLEER. The CDR3 runs 16 residues. Losses at the gene ends were 5 bases for V and 7 bases for J; bases not matched to a gene: 10. The CDR3 region is CASSSKTGGFVGELFF. The DNA of the CDR3 is TGCGCCAGCAGCTCCAAGACAGGGGGCTTTGTCGGGGAGCTGTTTTTT.

The chain combines TRBV30 with TRBJ2-2, with D tentatively TRBD1 (6 bases). The CDR3 runs to 17 residues. Trimming shortened V by 3 bases and J by 5 bases, and 22 bases separated the two germline ends. Germline loops: CDR1 GTSNPN, CDR2 SVGIG (reference sequence). The DNA of the CDR3 is TGTGCCTGGAGCTCGTCACAGGGAAGGAGAGGGACCGGGGAGCTGTTTTTT. Its protein is CAWSSSQGRRGTGELFF.

The chain recombines TRBV19 with TRBJ1-1; the D gene is possibly TRBD1 (5 bases). The CDR3 extends over 14 amino acids. CDR1 is LNHDA, CDR2 SQIVND, per germline (reference sequence). The V gene lost 5 bases and the J gene lost 1 base, with 11 bases spanning the gap. The CDR3 loop is CASSLRDTNTEAFF. The CDR3 DNA reads TGTGCCAGTAGTCTCAGGGATACGAACACTGAAGCTTTCTTT.

The gene calls are TRBV6-5 and TRBJ2-1, with D unresolved. CDR3 length: 13 amino acids. CDR1 and CDR2 (germline): MNHEY, SVGAGI. The germline V and J ends were trimmed by 0 bases and 7 bases, with 7 bases remaining between them. The CDR3 region has the DNA TGTGCCAGCAGTTACTCGAGCCCAAATGAGCAGTTCTTC. Residues: CASSYSSPNEQFF.

The chain combines TRBV7-9 with TRBJ2-1; 9 bases align to TRBD1. The CDR3 is made up of 17 amino acids. J lost 6 bases, V lost 2 bases, and 11 bases had no gene match. CDR1 is SEHNR, CDR2 FQNEAQ, per germline (reference sequence). CDR3 DNA: TGTGCCAGCAGCTTATATGCCGGGACAGGGCTTCCCAATGAGCAGTTCTTC. Its translation is CASSLYAGTGLPNEQFF.

This chain links TRBV5-6 with TRBJ1-1; TRBD1 aligns across 11 bases. The CDR3 totals 18 residues. J gave up 0 bases and V 4 bases, and 11 bases lay outside the gene matches. CDR1 and CDR2 (germline): SGHDT, YYEEEE. The CDR3 spells CASSGGQGGDWMNTEAFF. In nucleotides, the CDR3 is TGTGCCAGCAGCGGGGGACAGGGGGGGGATTGGATGAACACTGAAGCTTTCTTT.

The chain recombines TRBV6-5 with TRBJ2-7; TRBD1 matches 7 bases. J was trimmed by 5 bases and V by 4 bases; bases with no gene match: 8. This CDR3 spans 14 amino acids. The V gene's germline CDR1 is MNHEY and CDR2 SVGAGI. The CDR3: CASSLDRVRNEQYF. CDR3 DNA: TGTGCCAGCAGTTTAGACAGGGTGAGGAACGAGCAGTACTTC.

V is TRBV7-2 and J is TRBJ2-7, with 12 bases lining up with TRBD2. Germline V gene sequence: CDR1 SGHTA, CDR2 FQGNSA. This CDR3 comprises 14 residues. After removal of 9 bases from V and 0 bases from J, the junction contained 3 bases not matched to a gene. DNA of the CDR3: TGTGCCAGTGGACTAGCGGGGAGCTCCTACGAGCAGTACTTC. Protein product: CASGLAGSSYEQYF.